Listed below are T cell receptor beta chains from one sample, sequenced in a study of T cell responses to AZD1222 COVID-19 vaccine. Sequencing was performed with immunoSEQ multiplex PCR; in TCRdb, only in-frame clones are kept and a portion is missing. The sample records some 64,000 clones, roughly nine tenths being singletons. The sample in question was peripheral blood, obtained on day 0 of AZD1222 vaccination. The receptor source for this set is an adult in good health. The CDR3 runs from the conserved cysteine through the conserved F or W. D genes are given only for firm matches. Part of the rows lack a size; the others show once, few, many or a class for expanded clones.

cdr3_nt cdr3_aa cdr3_length j_call v_call d_call clone_size
TGTGCCAGTAGTAGGGAGAGGGCGGGACTTAGCACAGATACGCAGTATTTT CASSRERAGLSTDTQYF 17 TRBJ2-3 TRBV19 - few
TGTGCCAGCAGCTCCTGGGACAGGGGAAGGTCCGGGGAGCTGTTTTTT CASSSWDRGRSGELFF 16 TRBJ2-2 TRBV13 TRBD1 -
TGTGCCAGCAGCTTCACCGGGACAGGGATGGAAAAACTGTTTTTT CASSFTGTGMEKLFF 15 TRBJ1-4 TRBV7-2 TRBD1 once
TGTGCCAGCAGCCCTGACCGAGGACCGGACAGGGCTAACTATGGCTACACCTTC CASSPDRGPDRANYGYTF 18 TRBJ1-2 TRBV5-8 TRBD1 -
TGTGCCAGCAGCTTAGGGGGAATTGACAATCAGCCCCAGCATTTT CASSLGGIDNQPQHF 15 TRBJ1-5 TRBV7-2 - -
TGCAGCGTTGAAGTCGTGAACACTGAAGCTTTCTTT CSVEVVNTEAFF 12 TRBJ1-1 TRBV29-1 - -
TGCAGCGTTCGTGTCCCACGACGAAACACCATATATTTT CSVRVPRRNTIYF 13 TRBJ1-3 TRBV29-1 - -
TGTGCCAGCAGCTTAGGTCGGGGCTTGAACACTGAAGCTTTCTTT CASSLGRGLNTEAFF 15 TRBJ1-1 TRBV7-3 - -
TGCGCCAGCAGCTTTTCCCCAGGGGGTATCGGCGAGACCCAGTACTTC CASSFSPGGIGETQYF 16 TRBJ2-5 TRBV5-1 TRBD1 once
TGTGCCAGCTCACCACCAATAGCCGTCCAAGAGACCCAGTACTTC CASSPPIAVQETQYF 15 TRBJ2-5 TRBV18 - -
TGTGCCAGCAGTGAGAGACAGGGCTCTTACGAGCAGTACTTC CASSERQGSYEQYF 14 TRBJ2-7 TRBV6-1 TRBD1 few
TGTGCCAGCAGCTTAGGTGGACAGGGGCAAATGAGGGAGCAGTACTTC CASSLGGQGQMREQYF 16 TRBJ2-7 TRBV11-3 TRBD1 -
TGTGCCAGCAGCTTTATCGGACAGTGGGGCAATCAGCCCCAGCATTTT CASSFIGQWGNQPQHF 16 TRBJ1-5 TRBV7-2 - once
TGTGCCAGCAGTGACAGGGAAGCTTTCTTT CASSDREAFF 10 TRBJ1-1 TRBV25-1 - -
TGTGCCAGCAGTGACCCCGGAGACAGGGATTCGGGGAACTATGGCTACACCTTC CASSDPGDRDSGNYGYTF 18 TRBJ1-2 TRBV6-1 TRBD1 -
TGTGCCAGCAGTTTGGTACAGGTCCCATCCTACGAGCAGTACTTC CASSLVQVPSYEQYF 15 TRBJ2-7 TRBV28 - -
TGCGCCAGCAGCCAAGACCCAAAGGGACACCCGGAGACCCAGTACTTC CASSQDPKGHPETQYF 16 TRBJ2-5 TRBV4-1 - -
TGTGCCTGGAGTTGGGGGAAGGGTAATTCACCCCTCCACTTT CAWSWGKGNSPLHF 14 TRBJ1-6 TRBV30 - -